This record covers a single T cell receptor (beta chain). Samples each had at least 5 micrograms of total RNA extracted. The use of a sample-barcoded 5' primer and a J-beta primer mix characterized a second PCR of roughly 6 to 12 cycles. TCRdb reprocessed the 5' RACE reads with MiXCR, giving one entry per CDR3 protein. The sample lists fewer than 900,000 distinct CDR3 sequences; about 40% were seen once. This sample was taken from a study of blood T cells in healthy people across ages. CDR3 length: 14 amino acids. Germline loops: CDR1 SQVTM, CDR2 ANQGSEA. Losses at the gene ends were 1 base for V and 6 bases for J; bases not matched to a gene: 4.

The TCR comes from a woman aged 55-69 years in good health. The sequenced sample consisted of blood. The chain has TRBV29-1 and TRBJ2-2; TRBD1 matches at 8 bases. The CDR3 nucleotides read TGCAGCGTTGAAGGGACAGGGTTTTCCGGGGAGCTGTTTTTT. Translated: CSVEGTGFSGELFF.